This T cell receptor beta chain was identified during a study of regulatory T cells in long-lasting Graves disease. The time point here: persistent/refractory GD, antithyroid drugs over 5 years with positive TRAb. RNA isolated from PBMCs was used to make the TCR library. General study findings and limits: Because few samples were included, accuracy may have been lower.

The CDR3 sequence is 17 residues long. V was pared by 6 bases and J by 4 bases, with 10 bases of the junction left unmatched. Germline V CDR1 and CDR2: ENHRY, SYGVKD. Through Arm-PCR of CDR3 regions and iRepertoire HTBI primers, TCR beta libraries were built. One entry per CDR3 protein results from TCRdb running MiXCR on the multiplex PCR reads. Of some 440,000 distinct CDR3 sequences in the sample, roughly 20% were seen once. This clonotype was found many times. The antigen remains undetermined. The sequencing here drew on peripheral blood mononuclear cells (PBMCs), taken when the disease was refractory, from a patient treated with antithyroid drugs. The sequence was obtained from a female donor with Graves disease. The chain joins TRBV10-3 to TRBJ2-5; 14 positions match TRBD2. CDR3 DNA sequence: TGTGCCATCAGCGCCCCGGGACTAGCGGGAGAAAGAGAGACCCAGTACTTC. This sequence encodes CAISAPGLAGERETQYF.